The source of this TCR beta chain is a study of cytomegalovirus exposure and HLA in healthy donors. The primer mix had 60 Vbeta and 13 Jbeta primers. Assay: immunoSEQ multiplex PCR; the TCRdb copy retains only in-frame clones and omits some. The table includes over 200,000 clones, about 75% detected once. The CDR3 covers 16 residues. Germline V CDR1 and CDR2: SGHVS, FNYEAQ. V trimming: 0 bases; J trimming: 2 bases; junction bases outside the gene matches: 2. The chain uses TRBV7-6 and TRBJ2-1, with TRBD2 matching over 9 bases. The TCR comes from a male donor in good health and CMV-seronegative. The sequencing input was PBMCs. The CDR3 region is CASSLAAGGPYNEQFF. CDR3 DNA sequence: TGTGCCAGCAGCTTAGCAGCGGGAGGCCCCTACAATGAGCAGTTCTTC. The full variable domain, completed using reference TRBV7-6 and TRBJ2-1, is GAGVSQSPRYKVTKRGQDVALRCDPISGHVSLYWYRQALGQGPEFLTYFNYEAQQDKSGLPNDRFSAERPEGSISTLTIQRTEQRDSAMYRCASSLAAGGPYNEQFFGPGTRLTVL.